The 27 T cell receptor beta chains below all came from one sample that was sequenced in a study of T cell responses to AZD1222 COVID-19 vaccine. Assay: immunoSEQ multiplex PCR; the TCRdb copy retains only in-frame clones and omits some. The sample has about 150,000 clones; 90% to 95% are singletons. This specimen was peripheral blood, taken on day 0 of AZD1222 vaccination. The source of these receptors is an adult in good health.

Only one count was recorded for this clone. The rearrangement links TRBV27 to TRBJ2-7; 9 nucleotides match TRBD2. Germline lookup yields CDR1 MNHEY and CDR2 SMNVEV (reference sequence). J gave up 1 base and V 5 bases, and 9 bases lay outside the gene matches. The CDR3 loop spans 16 amino acids. For the CDR3, the DNA is TGTGCCAGCAGTCCTTTAGCGGGAGTTCTGTCCTACGAGCAGTACTTC. It translates to CASSPLAGVLSYEQYF.

This chain uses TRBV4-1 with TRBJ1-5, with a possible D match to TRBD1 (5 bases). V lost 5 bases and J lost 0, with 14 bases in between. The CDR3 sequence is 16 residues long. Germline loops: CDR1 MGHRA, CDR2 YSYEKL. The CDR3 sequence: CASSSQDGYSNQPQHF. CDR3 in DNA: TGCGCCAGCAGCTCACAGGATGGGTATAGCAATCAGCCCCAGCATTTT.

This clone turned up a few times. V and J are TRBV2 and TRBJ1-6, with D perhaps matching TRBD1 (6 bases). V dropped 5 bases and J dropped 0 bases, with 14 bases sitting between them. The CDR3 runs 17 residues. Germline CDR1 and CDR2: SNHLY and FYNNEI. CDR3 coding DNA: TGTGCCAGCAGTCCTACAGGGACAAGCTCCTATAATTCACCCCTCCACTTT. Its protein product is CASSPTGTSSYNSPLHF.

V gene TRBV4-3 combines with J gene TRBJ1-2; D is perhaps TRBD1 (5 bases). Germline V lookup: CDR1 LGHNA, CDR2 YSLEER. The ends were cut back, 0 bases at V and 1 base at J, with 12 bases in the middle. The CDR3 contains 16 residues. CDR3 bases: TGCGCCAGCAGCCAAGAGTTCAGGGCGGTTAACTATGGCTACACCTTC. Protein sequence: CASSQEFRAVNYGYTF.

The V gene is TRBV19, the J gene TRBJ2-1, with 8 bases identical to TRBD1. Trimming at V came to 7 bases and at J to 9 bases, leaving 11 bases not matched to a gene. Germline V CDR1 and CDR2: LNHDA, SQIVND (reference sequence). The CDR3 length is 14 residues. The CDR3 spells CASTKTGEWGEQFF. The DNA of the CDR3 is TGTGCCAGTACAAAGACAGGGGAATGGGGTGAGCAGTTCTTC.

The gene calls are TRBV19 and TRBJ2-1; possible D gene TRBD2, 5 bases. The CDR3 is 15 amino acids. CDR1 and CDR2 (germline): LNHDA, SQIVND (reference sequence). Between the trimmed V and J ends, which lost 10 bases and 0 bases, there was a span of 16 bases. In DNA form, the CDR3 reads TGTGCCACGAAAGCGGATAGGAGCTCCTACAATGAGCAGTTCTTC. Amino acids: CATKADRSSYNEQFF. The full variable domain, completed using reference TRBV19 and TRBJ2-1, is DGGITQSPKYLFRKEGQNVTLSCEQNLNHDAMYWYRQDPGQGLRLIYYSQIVNDFQKGDIAEGYSVSREKKESFPLTVTSAQKNPTAFYLCATKADRSSYNEQFFGPGTRLTVL.

The rearrangement joins TRBV12-3 or TRBV12-4 to TRBJ1-2; 8 bases are a match to TRBD1. V dropped 3 bases and J dropped 8; count of bases not matched to a gene: 5. This CDR3 is 13 amino acids long. CDR3 amino acids: CASSLGRGRGYTF. CDR3 sequence (DNA): TGTGCCAGCAGTTTGGGCAGGGGGCGAGGCTACACCTTC.

The chain couples TRBV6-1 to TRBJ1-5; D gene uncertain. Germline V gives CDR1 MNHNS, CDR2 SASEGT. The CDR3 extends over 13 amino acids. V lost 5 bases, J lost 7 bases, and 12 bases lay in between. CDR3: CASSYPPPQPQHF. The CDR3 DNA is TGTGCCAGCAGTTATCCCCCCCCGCAGCCCCAGCATTTT.

V is TRBV2 and J is TRBJ1-5; tentatively, D is TRBD1 (6 bases). CDR1 and CDR2 (germline): SNHLY, FYNNEI. Trimming shortened V by 3 bases and J by 6 bases, and 15 bases separated the two germline ends. The CDR3 is made up of 15 amino acids. The chain's CDR3 is CASSDGRGLGQPQHF. The CDR3 DNA reads as TGTGCCAGCAGTGATGGCAGGGGCCTCGGTCAGCCCCAGCATTTT.

The chain employs TRBV11-3 and TRBJ2-6, with unresolved D. V lost 2 bases and J lost 2, with 16 bases in between. Germline V gene lookup returns CDR1 SGHNT and CDR2 YENEEA. CDR3 length: 18 residues. CDR3 nucleotide sequence: TGTGCCAGCAGCTTATCTGCCCCTTCAGGTCCTGGGGCCAACGTCCTGACTTTC. Its translation is CASSLSAPSGPGANVLTF.

The chain combines TRBV28 with TRBJ2-4, with D perhaps TRBD2 (7 bases). V dropped 10 bases and J dropped 5 bases, with 18 bases sitting between them. The CDR3 contains 14 residues. Germline V gene sequence: CDR1 MDHEN, CDR2 SYDVKM. The CDR3 DNA reads as TGTGCCACCTCCGAGGGGGGGGCGCAAAACATTCAGTACTTC. Its translation: CATSEGGAQNIQYF.

The CDR3 loop is CASSFGAEIRETQYF. DNA for the CDR3: TGTGCCAGCAGCTTCGGAGCTGAAATTCGGGAGACCCAGTACTTC. The V call is TRBV5-4, the J call TRBJ2-5; D uncertain. The germline gives CDR1 SGHNT, CDR2 YYREEE (reference sequence). The germline V and J ends were trimmed by 2 bases and 5 bases, with 16 bases remaining between them. This CDR3 region has 15 residues.

The chain has TRBV19 and TRBJ2-5; D gene unclear. Germline CDR1 LNHDA, CDR2 SQIVND (reference sequence). The CDR3 loop spans 15 amino acids. Trimming took off 5 bases at V and 5 bases at J, with 18 bases between the two ends. The DNA of the CDR3 is TGTGCCAGTAGTTTACGGGTCGCTCCGGCGGAGACCCAGTACTTC. It codes for CASSLRVAPAETQYF.

J is TRBJ2-6 and V is TRBV4-3; 9 nucleotides align to TRBD1. The CDR3 length is 17 residues. Looked up from germline, CDR1 is LGHNA and CDR2 is YSLEER. V shed 4 bases and J 2 bases; nucleotides not matched to a gene: 6. CDR3 protein: CASSLSQGAAGANVLTF. As DNA, the CDR3 is TGCGCCAGCAGCCTTTCACAGGGGGCCGCTGGGGCCAACGTCCTGACTTTC.

This chain joins TRBV7-2 and TRBJ2-3; 10 bases are shared with TRBD2. The CDR3 covers 15 residues. Germline-derived CDR1 and CDR2 are SGHTA and FQGNSA. After removal of 5 bases from V and 3 bases from J, the junction contained 5 bases not matched to a gene. The CDR3 DNA reads as TGTGCCAGCAGCGTTAGCGGGGGGAGGACAGATACGCAGTATTTT. Its translation is CASSVSGGRTDTQYF.

The chain recombines TRBV28 with TRBJ1-1, with D possibly matching TRBD1 (5 bases). CDR3 length: 16 amino acids. V was clipped by 8 bases and J by 1 base, with 20 bases between them. The germline V gene encodes CDR1 MDHEN and CDR2 SYDVKM. The CDR3 nucleotides read TGTGCCAGCCCTCGGGGGGGTGCAGGCTGGAACACTGAAGCTTTCTTT. Translation gives CASPRGGAGWNTEAFF.

The genes are TRBV3-1 (or the pseudogene TRBV3-2) and TRBJ2-3; the match to TRBD1 covers 9 bases. CDR1 is LGHDT, CDR2 YNNKEL, per germline (reference sequence). This CDR3 has 15 residues. With 1 base clipped from V and 1 base from J, the junction kept 0 bases outside the gene matches. CDR3 in amino acids: CASSQGDRGTDTQYF. The DNA for the CDR3 is TGTGCCAGCAGCCAAGGGGACAGGGGCACAGATACGCAGTATTTT.

V and J are TRBV29-1 and TRBJ1-2, with TRBD1 as a possible D gene (5 bases). The CDR3 is made up of 13 amino acids. Trimming pared 5 bases from V and 9 bases from J, leaving 19 bases between. From germline, CDR1 is SQVTM and CDR2 ANQGSEA. In DNA, the CDR3 is TGCAGCGTTCTCTGGGGACCGGGGAATAGCTACACCTTC. Its protein is CSVLWGPGNSYTF. The complete variable domain, with remaining parts taken from reference TRBV29-1 and TRBJ1-2, reads SAVISQKPSRDICQRGTSLTIQCQVDSQVTMMFWYRQQPGQSLTLIATANQGSEATYESGFVIDKFPISRPNLTFSTLTVSNMSPEDSSIYLCSVLWGPGNSYTFGSGTRLTVV.

This clone was recorded only once. The DNA of the CDR3 is TGTGCCAGCAGCCGGGTGAATTCACCCCTCCACTTT. This sequence encodes CASSRVNSPLHF. The chain employs TRBV14 and TRBJ1-6; D gene ambiguous. Germline values: CDR1 SGHDN, CDR2 FVKESK. The CDR3 consists of 12 residues. Trimming removed 4 bases at V and 7 bases at J, with 5 bases between.

The chain employs TRBV6-4 and TRBJ2-7; the D is unclear. Trimming removed 5 bases at V and 6 bases at J, with 17 bases between. Germline CDR1 MRHNA, CDR2 SNTAGT. The CDR3 runs to 14 residues. The CDR3 DNA reads TGTGCCAGCAGTCCCGATAGTTTAGTAGGCGAGCAGTACTTC. It codes for CASSPDSLVGEQYF.

The gene calls are TRBV24-1 and TRBJ1-5; D ambiguous. Looked up from germline, CDR1 is KGHDR and CDR2 is SFDVKD. The CDR3 runs to 13 residues. V was shortened by 5 bases and J by 11 bases, with 15 bases between the two germline ends. Here the CDR3 DNA reads TGTGCCACCAGTGGGACGGATCAGTGGGCCCAGCATTTT. Protein product: CATSGTDQWAQHF.

This rearrangement joins TRBV7-9 to TRBJ1-4; D call uncertain. The V end was cut by 5 bases, the J end by 0 bases, with 7 bases between. This CDR3 has 14 amino acids. The V gene's germline CDR1 is SEHNR and CDR2 FQNEAQ (reference sequence). The DNA for the CDR3 is TGTGCCAGCAGCCTGGCATCAACTAATGAAAAACTGTTTTTT. Its translation is CASSLASTNEKLFF.

The V and J genes are TRBV4-1 and TRBJ1-1; TRBD1 matches at 8 bases. The CDR3 is 14 amino acids. CDR1 MGHRA and CDR2 YSYEKL come from the germline V gene. The J segment lost 8 bases and the V segment lost 1 base, leaving 6 bases of the junction unmatched. The CDR3 bases are TGCGCCAGCAGCCAAGGTGGATGGGACAGGGAAGCTTTCTTT. It translates to CASSQGGWDREAFF.

This clone occurred a few times. V usage is TRBV27 and J usage is TRBJ1-5; D call uncertain. The CDR3 is 15 residues long. Trimming stripped 4 bases from V and 0 bases from J, with 10 bases between. The germline V gene has CDR1 MNHEY and CDR2 SMNVEV (reference sequence). The CDR3: CASSSDTYSNQPQHF. CDR3 nucleotides: TGTGCCAGCAGTTCAGACACGTATAGCAATCAGCCCCAGCATTTT.

The rearrangement joins TRBV7-9 to TRBJ1-6; D may be TRBD1 (6 bases). This CDR3 has 14 amino acids. Germline assignment: CDR1 SEHNR and CDR2 FQNEAQ (reference sequence). V lost 6 bases and J 6 bases, leaving 12 bases between the germline ends. CDR3 protein: CASRSDRINSPLHF. The DNA for the CDR3 is TGTGCCAGCAGATCTGACAGGATTAATTCACCCCTCCACTTT.

This clone was observed a single time. The rearrangement links TRBV27 to TRBJ2-3, with 8 bases fitting TRBD1. There are 18 residues in the CDR3. Looked up from germline, CDR1 is MNHEY and CDR2 is SMNVEV (reference sequence). V gave up 5 bases and J gave up 4 bases; unmatched junction bases: 17. The CDR3 DNA sequence: TGTGCCAGCAGTCCCCCCAGCAGGGGGCTCTATTTGGCAGATACGCAGTATTTT. Translated: CASSPPSRGLYLADTQYF.

The chain employs TRBV7-2 and TRBJ1-6; no definite D call. Trimming removed 5 bases at V and 4 bases at J, with 6 bases between. Per germline, CDR1 SGHTA and CDR2 FQGNSA. The CDR3 spans 13 residues. CDR3: CASSTVYNSPLHF. The CDR3 coding sequence is TGTGCCAGCAGCACCGTATATAATTCACCCCTCCACTTT.